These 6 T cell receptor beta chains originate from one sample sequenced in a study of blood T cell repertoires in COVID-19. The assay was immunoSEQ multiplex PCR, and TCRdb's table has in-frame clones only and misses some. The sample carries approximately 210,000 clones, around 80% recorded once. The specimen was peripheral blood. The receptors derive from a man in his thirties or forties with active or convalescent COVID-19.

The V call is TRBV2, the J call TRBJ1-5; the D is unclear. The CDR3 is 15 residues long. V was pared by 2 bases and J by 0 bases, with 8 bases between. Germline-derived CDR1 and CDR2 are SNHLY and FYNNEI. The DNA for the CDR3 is TGTGCCAGCAGTGAATCGGGGTATAGCAATCAGCCCCAGCATTTT. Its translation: CASSESGYSNQPQHF.

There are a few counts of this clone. The CDR3 loop reads CASGPGTGHQPQHF. DNA for the CDR3: TGTGCCAGCGGTCCAGGGACAGGGCATCAGCCCCAGCATTTT. The V call is TRBV2, the J call TRBJ1-5; 9 nucleotides match TRBD1. Trimming took 8 bases from V and 5 from J; bases not matched to a gene: 7. The CDR3 runs to 14 residues. Germline assignment: CDR1 SNHLY and CDR2 FYNNEI.

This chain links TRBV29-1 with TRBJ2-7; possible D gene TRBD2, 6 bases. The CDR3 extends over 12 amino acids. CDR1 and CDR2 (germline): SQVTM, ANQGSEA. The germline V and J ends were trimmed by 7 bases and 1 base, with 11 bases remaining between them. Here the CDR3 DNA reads TGCAGCGCTCGACGGGGGTCCTACGAGCAGTACTTC. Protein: CSARRGSYEQYF.

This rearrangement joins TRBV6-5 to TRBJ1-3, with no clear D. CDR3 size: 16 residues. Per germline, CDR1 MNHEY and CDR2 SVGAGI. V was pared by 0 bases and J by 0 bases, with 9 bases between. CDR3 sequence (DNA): TGTGCCAGCAGTTACTCGGGCTACAGCTCTGGAAACACCATATATTTT. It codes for CASSYSGYSSGNTIYF.

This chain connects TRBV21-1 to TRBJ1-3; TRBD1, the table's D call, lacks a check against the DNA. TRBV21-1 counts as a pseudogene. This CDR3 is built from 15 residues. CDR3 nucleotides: TGTGCCAGCAGGCCAGGGGTGCACTCTGGAAACACCATATATTTT. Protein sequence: CASRPGVHSGNTIYF.

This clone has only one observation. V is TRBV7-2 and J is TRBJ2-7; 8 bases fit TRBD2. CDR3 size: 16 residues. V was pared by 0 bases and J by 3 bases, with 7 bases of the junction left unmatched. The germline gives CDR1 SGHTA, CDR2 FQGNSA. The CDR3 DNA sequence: TGTGCCAGCAGCTTAGCGACTACTAGCGGACTCTACGAGCAGTACTTC. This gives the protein CASSLATTSGLYEQYF.